The rows below give T cell receptor beta chains drawn from one sample of a study of CD8+ T cells in alopecia areata. Using immunoSEQ multiplex PCR, the repertoire was profiled, and TCRdb retains in-frame clones only, with some absent. Seen here are some 190,000 clones, 50% to 60% observed once, and the top ten hold roughly 0.71%. Sequencing was performed on CD4+ T cells sorted from blood, taken at week 4, from a patient treated with tofacitinib. The receptors come from a human donor with alopecia areata. CDR3s include the opening cysteine and the closing phenylalanine or tryptophan. The D gene is left open where the match is weak. A clone size is listed for some rows: how often the clone was seen (once, few, many), or a class if it is expanded.

v_gene	abundance	d_gene	j_gene	CDR3aa	CDR3nt
TRBV18	few	NA	TRBJ1-1	CASSTANTEAFF	TGTGCCAGCTCAACAGCAAACACTGAAGCTTTCTTT
TRBV30	NA	NA	TRBJ2-3	CAWRVSLAGTDTQYF	TGTGCCTGGAGGGTATCATTGGCAGGCACAGATACGCAGTATTTT
TRBV7-2	NA	NA	TRBJ2-1	CASSLVRQAGHNEQFF	TGTGCCAGCAGCTTAGTTCGGCAGGCAGGACACAATGAGCAGTTCTTC
TRBV29-1	NA	NA	TRBJ1-2	CSAAGDGGIFGYTF	TGCAGTGCCGCCGGGGATGGGGGAATTTTCGGCTACACCTTC
TRBV4-1	NA	TRBD1	TRBJ1-2	CASSHGDRGPYGYTF	TGCGCCAGCAGCCACGGGGACAGGGGCCCCTATGGCTACACCTTC
TRBV30	few	NA	TRBJ2-3	CAWSGDHTDTQYF	TGTGCCTGGAGCGGGGACCACACAGATACGCAGTATTTT
TRBV30	NA	NA	TRBJ1-5	CAWSDGVDQPQHF	TGTGCCTGGAGTGACGGGGTCGATCAGCCCCAGCATTTT
TRBV10-3	NA	NA	TRBJ2-1	CATSRSGSDNEQFF	TGTGCCACCAGCCGCTCAGGATCGGACAATGAGCAGTTCTTC
TRBV7-9	few	NA	TRBJ1-1	CASSRDTEAFF	TGTGCCAGCTCCAGGGACACTGAAGCTTTCTTT
TRBV6-5	NA	NA	TRBJ2-3	CASRSDRHSTDTQYF	TGTGCCAGCAGATCTGACCGGCACTCCACAGATACGCAGTATTTT
TRBV27	once	NA	TRBJ2-5	CASADPDGTQYF	TGTGCCAGCGCAGACCCTGATGGGACCCAGTACTTC
TRBV29-1	NA	TRBD2	TRBJ2-7	CSVVAGAYEQYF	TGCAGCGTTGTAGCGGGGGCCTACGAGCAGTACTTC
TRBV29-1	NA	TRBD1	TRBJ2-7	CSARDRGSQYF	TGCAGCGCCCGGGACAGGGGTTCCCAGTACTTC
TRBV29-1	NA	TRBD2	TRBJ2-7	CSVASGSSYEQYF	TGCAGCGTTGCTAGCGGGAGTTCCTACGAGCAGTACTTC
TRBV30	few	TRBD1	TRBJ2-7	CAWSLDRYEQYF	TGTGCCTGGAGTTTGGACAGGTACGAGCAGTACTTC
TRBV2	NA	TRBD2	TRBJ2-6	CASGRAFSNGANVLTF	TGTGCCAGCGGGAGGGCCTTCTCGAATGGGGCCAACGTCCTGACTTTC
TRBV20-1	NA	NA	TRBJ2-4	CSAEGRAIQYF	TGCAGTGCCGAGGGCCGCGCCATTCAGTACTTC
TRBV5-1	few	NA	TRBJ2-7	CASSQSQGGGEQYF	TGCGCCAGCAGCCAATCTCAGGGCGGAGGCGAGCAGTACTTC
TRBV30	few	NA	TRBJ2-2	CAWDLGGTGELFF	TGTGCCTGGGACTTAGGGGGCACCGGGGAGCTGTTTTTT
TRBV11-1	NA	TRBD1	TRBJ1-4	CASRGQQGQGEKLFF	TGTGCCAGCAGGGGTCAACAGGGGCAGGGGGAAAAACTGTTTTTT
TRBV2	NA	TRBD1	TRBJ1-2	CASIGQGAYGYTF	TGTGCCAGCATTGGACAGGGGGCCTATGGCTACACCTTC
TRBV19	NA	NA	TRBJ1-1	CASSPSRLAAEAFF	TGTGCCAGTAGTCCGTCGCGGCTTGCCGCTGAAGCTTTCTTT
TRBV4-3	few	TRBD2	TRBJ2-3	CASSQEQTSGYGADTQYF	TGCGCCAGCAGCCAAGAGCAGACTAGCGGGTATGGCGCAGATACGCAGTATTTT
TRBV7-9	NA	TRBD1	TRBJ1-5	CASGQGEFQPQHF	TGTGCCAGCGGACAGGGGGAGTTTCAGCCCCAGCATTTT
TRBV7-3	NA	TRBD1	TRBJ2-1	CASSTGQGMGEQFF	TGTGCCAGCAGCACGGGACAGGGTATGGGTGAGCAGTTCTTC
TRBV12-5	few	TRBD1	TRBJ2-1	CASGQHRGAYNEQFF	TGTGCTAGTGGCCAGCACAGGGGAGCGTACAATGAGCAGTTCTTC
TRBV11-3	NA	NA	TRBJ2-3	CASSRDQLDTQYF	TGTGCCAGCAGTCGCGACCAGCTGGATACGCAGTATTTT
TRBV10-1	once	NA	TRBJ2-3	CASSEDGTPLGCTDTQYF	TGCGCCAGCAGTGAAGACGGGACTCCGCTCGGATGCACAGATACGCAGTATTTT
TRBV2	NA	TRBD1	TRBJ1-1	CASGGDRGEAFF	TGTGCCAGCGGGGGTGACAGGGGAGAAGCTTTCTTT
TRBV5-6	NA	TRBD2	TRBJ2-3	CASSFRLAGATDTQYF	TGTGCCAGCAGCTTCAGACTAGCGGGGGCCACAGATACGCAGTATTTT
TRBV15	NA	NA	TRBJ1-2	CATSRGTGYTF	TGTGCCACCAGCCGGGGGACCGGCTACACCTTC
TRBV23-1	NA	NA	TRBJ2-7	CASSQSDGHSYEQYF	TGCGCCAGCAGTCAATCGGACGGCCATTCCTACGAGCAGTACTTC
TRBV30	NA	NA	TRBJ2-2	CAWSVLNTGELFF	TGTGCCTGGAGTGTCCTGAACACCGGGGAGCTGTTTTTT
TRBV7-2	NA	NA	TRBJ2-7	CASSRDRSSYEQYF	TGTGCCAGCAGCCGCGACAGAAGCTCCTACGAGCAGTACTTC
TRBV28	NA	TRBD1	TRBJ1-5	CASSSPDRGRGQPQHF	TGTGCCAGCAGTTCTCCGGACAGGGGGAGAGGTCAGCCCCAGCATTTT
TRBV19	NA	TRBD1	TRBJ1-5	CASRSQGNYQPQHF	TGTGCCAGTAGATCACAGGGGAATTATCAGCCCCAGCATTTT
TRBV6-5	NA	TRBD2	TRBJ2-7	CASTRTSGTSYEQYF	TGTGCCAGCACTAGGACTAGCGGGACCTCCTACGAGCAGTACTTC
TRBV28	NA	NA	TRBJ2-7	CASSLSGAGSYEQYF	TGTGCCAGCAGTTTATCAGGGGCAGGATCCTACGAGCAGTACTTC
TRBV18	NA	NA	TRBJ2-5	CASSPEETQYF	TGTGCCAGCTCACCCGAGGAGACCCAGTACTTC